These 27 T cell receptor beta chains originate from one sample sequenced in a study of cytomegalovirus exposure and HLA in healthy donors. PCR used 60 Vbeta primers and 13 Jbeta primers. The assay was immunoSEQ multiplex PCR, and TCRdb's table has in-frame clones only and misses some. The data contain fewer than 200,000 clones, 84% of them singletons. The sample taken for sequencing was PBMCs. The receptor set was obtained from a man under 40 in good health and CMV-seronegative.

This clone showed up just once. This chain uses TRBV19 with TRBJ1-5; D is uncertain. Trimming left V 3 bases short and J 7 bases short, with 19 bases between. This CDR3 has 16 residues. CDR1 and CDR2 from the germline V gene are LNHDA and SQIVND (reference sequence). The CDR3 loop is CASSIPRTLSGQPQHF. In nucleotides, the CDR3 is TGTGCCAGTAGTATCCCAAGAACTTTAAGCGGGCAGCCCCAGCATTTT. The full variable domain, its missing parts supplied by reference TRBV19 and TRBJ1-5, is DGGITQSPKYLFRKEGQNVTLSCEQNLNHDAMYWYRQDPGQGLRLIYYSQIVNDFQKGDIAEGYSVSREKKESFPLTVTSAQKNPTAFYLCASSIPRTLSGQPQHFGDGTRLSIL.

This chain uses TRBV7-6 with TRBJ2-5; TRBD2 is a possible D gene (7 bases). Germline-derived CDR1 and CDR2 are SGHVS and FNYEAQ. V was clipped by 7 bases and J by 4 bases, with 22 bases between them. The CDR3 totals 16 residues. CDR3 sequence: CASTGDYAGGRETQYF. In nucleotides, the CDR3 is TGTGCCAGCACCGGGGATTATGCCGGGGGGCGAGAGACCCAGTACTTC.

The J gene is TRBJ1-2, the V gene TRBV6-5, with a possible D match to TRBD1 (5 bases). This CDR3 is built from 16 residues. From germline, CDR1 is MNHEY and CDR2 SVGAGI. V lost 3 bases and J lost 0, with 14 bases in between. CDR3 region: CASSYRQGGANYGYTF. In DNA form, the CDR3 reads TGTGCCAGCAGTTATCGGCAGGGAGGGGCTAACTATGGCTACACCTTC.

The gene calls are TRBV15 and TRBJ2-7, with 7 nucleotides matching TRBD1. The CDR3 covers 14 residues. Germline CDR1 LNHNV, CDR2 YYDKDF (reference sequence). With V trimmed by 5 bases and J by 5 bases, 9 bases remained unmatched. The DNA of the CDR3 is TGTGCCACCAGCGAAAGACAGGGTAGCGACGAGCAGTACTTC. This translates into CATSERQGSDEQYF.

DNA for the CDR3: TGTGCCAGCAGTTACTCCCAGGTCATCTCTGGAAACACCATATATTTT. It specifies CASSYSQVISGNTIYF. V gene TRBV6-5 combines with J gene TRBJ1-3, with D uncertain. Germline lookup yields CDR1 MNHEY and CDR2 SVGAGI. The CDR3 spans 16 residues. V was clipped by 0 bases and J by 0 bases, with 9 bases between them.

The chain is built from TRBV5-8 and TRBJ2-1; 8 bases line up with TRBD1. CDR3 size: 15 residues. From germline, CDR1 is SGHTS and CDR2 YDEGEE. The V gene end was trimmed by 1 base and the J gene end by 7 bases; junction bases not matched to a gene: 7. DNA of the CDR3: TGTGCCAGCAGCTTGATGGACAGGGATAGTAATGAGCAGTTCTTC. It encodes CASSLMDRDSNEQFF.

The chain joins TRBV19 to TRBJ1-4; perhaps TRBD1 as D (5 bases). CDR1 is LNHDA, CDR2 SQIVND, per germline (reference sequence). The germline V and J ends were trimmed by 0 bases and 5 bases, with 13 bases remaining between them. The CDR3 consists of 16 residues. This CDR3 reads CASSIDRGGKNEKLFF. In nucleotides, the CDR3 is TGTGCCAGTAGTATAGATCGCGGGGGAAAGAATGAAAAACTGTTTTTT.

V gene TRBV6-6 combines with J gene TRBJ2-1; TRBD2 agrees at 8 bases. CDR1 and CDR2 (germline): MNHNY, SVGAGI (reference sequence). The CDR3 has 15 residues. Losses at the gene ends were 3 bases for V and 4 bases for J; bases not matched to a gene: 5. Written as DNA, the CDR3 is TGTGCCAGCAGTTATCCGGGGGGGGCTTACAATGAGCAGTTCTTC. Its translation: CASSYPGGAYNEQFF.

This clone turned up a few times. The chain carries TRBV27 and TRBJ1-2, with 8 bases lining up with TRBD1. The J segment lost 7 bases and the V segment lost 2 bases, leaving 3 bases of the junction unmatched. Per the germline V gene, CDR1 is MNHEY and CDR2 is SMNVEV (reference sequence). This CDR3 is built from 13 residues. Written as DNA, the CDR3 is TGTGCCAGCAGTTTACAGGGGGCGCGTGGCTACACCTTC. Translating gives CASSLQGARGYTF.

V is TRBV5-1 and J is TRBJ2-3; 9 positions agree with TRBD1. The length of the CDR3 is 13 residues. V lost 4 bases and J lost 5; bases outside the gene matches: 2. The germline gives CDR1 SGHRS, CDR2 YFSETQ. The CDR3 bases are TGCGCCAGCAGCGGGGACAGGGTAGATACGCAGTATTTT. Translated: CASSGDRVDTQYF.

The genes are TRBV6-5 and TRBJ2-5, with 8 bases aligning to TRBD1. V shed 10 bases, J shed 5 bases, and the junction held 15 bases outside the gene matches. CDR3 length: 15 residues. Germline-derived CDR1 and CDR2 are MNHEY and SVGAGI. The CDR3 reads CATSGTGALLETQYF. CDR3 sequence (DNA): TGTGCCACGTCCGGGACAGGTGCGCTTTTGGAGACCCAGTACTTC.

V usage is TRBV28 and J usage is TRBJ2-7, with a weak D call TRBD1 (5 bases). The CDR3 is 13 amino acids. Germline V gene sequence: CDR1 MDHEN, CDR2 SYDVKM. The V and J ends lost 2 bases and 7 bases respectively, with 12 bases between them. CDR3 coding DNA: TGTGCCAGCAGTTTAGAGACAGACCCAGAGCAGTACTTC. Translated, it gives CASSLETDPEQYF.

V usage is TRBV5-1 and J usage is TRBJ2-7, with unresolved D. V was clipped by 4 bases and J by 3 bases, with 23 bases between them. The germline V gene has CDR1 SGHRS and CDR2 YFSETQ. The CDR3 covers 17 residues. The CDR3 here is CASSPPPGFRKSYEQYF. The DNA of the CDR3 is TGCGCCAGCAGCCCTCCGCCCGGGTTCCGTAAGAGCTACGAGCAGTACTTC.

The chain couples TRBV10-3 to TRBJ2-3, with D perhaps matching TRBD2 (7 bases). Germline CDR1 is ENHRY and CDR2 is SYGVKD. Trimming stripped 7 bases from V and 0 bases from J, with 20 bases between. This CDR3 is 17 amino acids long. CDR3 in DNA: TGTGCCATCACCATAGGGGGGGGAAACCCTAGCACAGATACGCAGTATTTT. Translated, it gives CAITIGGGNPSTDTQYF.

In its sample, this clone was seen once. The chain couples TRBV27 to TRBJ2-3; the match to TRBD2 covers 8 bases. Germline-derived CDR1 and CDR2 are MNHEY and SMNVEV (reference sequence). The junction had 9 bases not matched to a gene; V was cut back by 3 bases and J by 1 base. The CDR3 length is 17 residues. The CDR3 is CASSLIGTAGGTDTQYF. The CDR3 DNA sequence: TGTGCCAGCAGTTTGATTGGTACAGCGGGGGGCACAGATACGCAGTATTTT.

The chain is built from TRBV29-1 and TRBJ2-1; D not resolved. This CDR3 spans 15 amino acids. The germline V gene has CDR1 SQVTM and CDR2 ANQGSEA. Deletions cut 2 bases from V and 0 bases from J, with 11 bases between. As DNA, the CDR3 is TGCAGCGTTGAAAAAGTCCGGGTCTCCTACAATGAGCAGTTCTTC. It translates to CSVEKVRVSYNEQFF.

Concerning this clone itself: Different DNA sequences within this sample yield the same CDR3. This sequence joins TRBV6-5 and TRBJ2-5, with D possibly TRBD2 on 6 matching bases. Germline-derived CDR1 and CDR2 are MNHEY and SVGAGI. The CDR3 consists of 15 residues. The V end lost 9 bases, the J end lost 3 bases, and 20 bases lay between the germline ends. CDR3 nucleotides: TGTGCCAGTGCCAGGCGTCCCGGAGGGAAAGAGACCCAGTACTTC. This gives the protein CASARRPGGKETQYF.

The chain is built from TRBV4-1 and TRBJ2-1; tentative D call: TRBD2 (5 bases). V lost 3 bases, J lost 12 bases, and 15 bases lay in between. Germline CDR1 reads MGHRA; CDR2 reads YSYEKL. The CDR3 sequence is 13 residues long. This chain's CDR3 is CASSQDLSSMQFF. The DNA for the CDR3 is TGCGCCAGCAGCCAGGACTTGAGTTCCATGCAGTTCTTC.

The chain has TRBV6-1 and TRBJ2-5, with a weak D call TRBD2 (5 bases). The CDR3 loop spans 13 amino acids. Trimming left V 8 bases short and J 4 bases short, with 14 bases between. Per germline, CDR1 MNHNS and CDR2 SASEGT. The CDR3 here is CASRSTSGETQYF. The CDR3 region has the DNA TGTGCCAGCCGGTCAACTAGTGGAGAGACCCAGTACTTC.

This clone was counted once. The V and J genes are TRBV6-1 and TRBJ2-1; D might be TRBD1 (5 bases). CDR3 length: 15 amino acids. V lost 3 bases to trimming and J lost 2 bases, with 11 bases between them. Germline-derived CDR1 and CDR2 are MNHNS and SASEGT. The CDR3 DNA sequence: TGTGCCAGCAGTGATGTAGGGGTGACCTACAATGAGCAGTTCTTC. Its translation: CASSDVGVTYNEQFF.

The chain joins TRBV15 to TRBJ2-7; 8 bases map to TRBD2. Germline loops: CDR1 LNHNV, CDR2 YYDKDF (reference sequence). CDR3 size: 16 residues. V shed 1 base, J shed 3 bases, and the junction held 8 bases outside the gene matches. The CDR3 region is CATSRAREGILYEQYF. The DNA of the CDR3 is TGTGCCACCAGCAGAGCCCGGGAGGGAATACTCTACGAGCAGTACTTC.

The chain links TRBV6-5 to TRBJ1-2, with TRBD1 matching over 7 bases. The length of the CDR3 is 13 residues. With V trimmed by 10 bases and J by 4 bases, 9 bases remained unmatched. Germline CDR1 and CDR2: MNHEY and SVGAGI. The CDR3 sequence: CATRQGGGYGYTF. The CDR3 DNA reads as TGTGCCACCAGACAGGGTGGCGGCTATGGCTACACCTTC.

CDR3 sequence reads: CSVMGQAISGNTIYF. CDR3 coding DNA: TGCAGCGTTATGGGACAGGCGATCTCTGGAAACACCATATATTTT. The rearrangement joins TRBV29-1 to TRBJ1-3; TRBD1 aligns across 8 bases. V dropped 5 bases and J dropped 0; count of bases not matched to a gene: 6. The CDR3 extends over 15 amino acids. CDR1 is SQVTM and CDR2 is ANQGSEA in the germline V gene.

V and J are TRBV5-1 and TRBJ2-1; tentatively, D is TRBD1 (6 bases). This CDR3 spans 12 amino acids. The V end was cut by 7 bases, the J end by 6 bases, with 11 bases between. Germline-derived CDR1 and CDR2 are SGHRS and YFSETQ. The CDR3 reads CASAAQGNEQFF. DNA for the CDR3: TGCGCCAGCGCGGCACAGGGCAATGAGCAGTTCTTC.

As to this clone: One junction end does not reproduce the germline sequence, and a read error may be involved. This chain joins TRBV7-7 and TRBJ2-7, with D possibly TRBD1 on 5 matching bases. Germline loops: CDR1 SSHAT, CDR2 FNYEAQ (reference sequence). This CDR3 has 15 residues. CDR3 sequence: CASSLGRGSSYEQYF. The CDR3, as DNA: TGTGCTAGCAGCTTAGGTAGGGGCAGCTCCTACGAGCAGTACTTC.

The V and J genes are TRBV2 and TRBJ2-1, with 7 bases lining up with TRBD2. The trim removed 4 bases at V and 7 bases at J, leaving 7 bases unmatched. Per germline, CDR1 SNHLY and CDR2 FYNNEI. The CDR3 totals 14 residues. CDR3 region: CASSGLAVGNEQFF. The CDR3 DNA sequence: TGTGCCAGCAGTGGGCTAGCGGTAGGGAATGAGCAGTTCTTC.

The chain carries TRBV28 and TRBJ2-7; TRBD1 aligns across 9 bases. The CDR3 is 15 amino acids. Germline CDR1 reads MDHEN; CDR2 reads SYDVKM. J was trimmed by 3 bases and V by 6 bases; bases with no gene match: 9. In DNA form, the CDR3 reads TGTGCCAGCAGCACCCGGGACAGGGTGTTCTACGAGCAGTACTTC. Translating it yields CASSTRDRVFYEQYF.